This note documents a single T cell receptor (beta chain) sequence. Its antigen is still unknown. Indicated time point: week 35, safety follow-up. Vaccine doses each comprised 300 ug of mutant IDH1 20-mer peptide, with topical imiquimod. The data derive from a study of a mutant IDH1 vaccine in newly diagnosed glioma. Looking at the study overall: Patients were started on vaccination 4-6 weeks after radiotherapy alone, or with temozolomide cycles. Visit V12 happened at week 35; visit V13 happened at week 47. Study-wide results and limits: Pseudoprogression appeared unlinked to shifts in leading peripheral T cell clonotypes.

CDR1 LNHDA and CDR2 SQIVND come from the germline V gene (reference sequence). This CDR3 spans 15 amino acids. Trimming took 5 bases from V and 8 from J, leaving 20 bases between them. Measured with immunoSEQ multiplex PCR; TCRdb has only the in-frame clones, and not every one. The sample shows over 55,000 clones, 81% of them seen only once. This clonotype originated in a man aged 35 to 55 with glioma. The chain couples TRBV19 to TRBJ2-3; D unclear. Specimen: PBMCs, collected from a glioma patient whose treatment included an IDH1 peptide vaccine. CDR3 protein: CASSPHAASPLTQYF. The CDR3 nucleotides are TGTGCCAGTAGTCCCCATGCGGCATCACCTCTTACGCAGTATTTT.